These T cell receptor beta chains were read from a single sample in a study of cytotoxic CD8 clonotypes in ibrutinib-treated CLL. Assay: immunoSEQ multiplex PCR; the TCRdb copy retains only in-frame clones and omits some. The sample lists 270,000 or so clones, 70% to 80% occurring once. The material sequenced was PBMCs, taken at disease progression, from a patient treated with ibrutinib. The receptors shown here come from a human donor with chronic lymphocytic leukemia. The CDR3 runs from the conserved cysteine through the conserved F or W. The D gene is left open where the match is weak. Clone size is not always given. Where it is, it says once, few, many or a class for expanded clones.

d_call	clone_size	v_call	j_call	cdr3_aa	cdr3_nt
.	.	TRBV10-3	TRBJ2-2	CAISEPQYLSGELFF	TGTGCCATCAGTGAGCCCCAGTACTTGTCCGGGGAGCTGTTTTTT
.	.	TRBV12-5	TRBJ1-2	CASGLARGLYVDVDGYTF	TGTGCTAGTGGTTTGGCTAGGGGTTTATACGTGGACGTGGATGGCTACACCTTC
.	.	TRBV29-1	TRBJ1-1	CSVERRVNTEAFF	TGCAGCGTTGAACGACGGGTGAACACTGAAGCTTTCTTT
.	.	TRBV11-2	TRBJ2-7	CASSFRDRPPSYEQYF	TGTGCCAGCAGCTTCCGGGACCGCCCCCCCTCCTACGAGCAGTACTTC
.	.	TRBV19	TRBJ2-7	CATGDPSYEQYF	TGTGCCACCGGGGACCCCTCCTACGAGCAGTACTTC
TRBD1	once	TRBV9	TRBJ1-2	CASSVASWDRNYGYTF	TGTGCCAGCAGCGTAGCTTCCTGGGACAGGAACTATGGCTACACCTTC
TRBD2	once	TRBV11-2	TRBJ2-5	CASSLQRGGLLETQYF	TGTGCCAGCAGCTTGCAGCGGGGGGGCCTGTTAGAGACCCAGTACTTC
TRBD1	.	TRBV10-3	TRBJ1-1	CAISRQGIENTEAFF	TGTGCCATCAGCCGACAGGGGATTGAGAACACTGAAGCTTTCTTT
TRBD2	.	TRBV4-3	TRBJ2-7	CASSQEATSGGYEQYF	TGCGCCAGCAGCCAAGAAGCGACTAGCGGAGGATACGAGCAGTACTTC
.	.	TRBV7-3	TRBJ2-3	CASSLSTGTDTQYF	TGTGCCAGCAGCCTTTCGACAGGCACAGATACGCAGTATTTT
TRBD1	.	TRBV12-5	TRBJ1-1	CASAGQGRVTEAFF	TGTGCTAGTGCCGGACAGGGAAGGGTCACTGAAGCTTTCTTT
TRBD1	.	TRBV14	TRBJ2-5	CASSQNRGYQETQYF	TGTGCCAGCAGCCAAAACAGGGGGTACCAAGAGACCCAGTACTTC
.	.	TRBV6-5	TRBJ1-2	CASSYMGQDGYTF	TGTGCCAGCAGTTACATGGGGCAGGATGGCTACACCTTC
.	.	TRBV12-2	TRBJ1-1	CASRLDSGLYGRMNTEAFF	TGTGCAAGTCGCTTAGATTCAGGGCTGTACGGCCGAATGAACACTGAAGCTTTCTTT
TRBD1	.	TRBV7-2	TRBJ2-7	CASSSGQLGAYEQYF	TGTGCCAGCAGCTCGGGACAGCTAGGAGCCTACGAGCAGTACTTC
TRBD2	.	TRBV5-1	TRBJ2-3	CASSALAGGTDTQYF	TGCGCCAGCAGCGCCCTAGCGGGAGGCACAGATACGCAGTATTTT
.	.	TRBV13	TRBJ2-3	CASSFPLVGTDTQYF	TGTGCCAGCAGCTTCCCGCTAGTTGGCACAGATACGCAGTATTTT
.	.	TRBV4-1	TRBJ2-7	CASSQANRGVFTFEQYF	TGCGCCAGCAGCCAAGCCAACCGGGGCGTCTTTACGTTCGAGCAGTACTTC
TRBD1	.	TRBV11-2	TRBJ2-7	CASSVGTGGAYEQYF	TGTGCCAGCAGCGTCGGGACAGGGGGGGCCTACGAGCAGTACTTC
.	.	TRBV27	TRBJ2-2	CASSLSRNTGELFF	TGTGCCAGCAGTTTATCCCGGAACACCGGGGAGCTGTTTTTT
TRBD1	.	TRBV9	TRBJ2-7	CASSVATGGTYEQYF	TGTGCCAGCAGCGTCGCGACAGGGGGAACCTACGAGCAGTACTTC
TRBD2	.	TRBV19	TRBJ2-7	CASSISSGGNEQYF	TGTGCCAGTAGTATCTCTAGCGGGGGAAACGAGCAGTACTTC
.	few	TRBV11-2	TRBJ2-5	CASSPPLGEKETQYF	TGTGCCAGCAGCCCCCCTCTGGGGGAGAAAGAGACCCAGTACTTC
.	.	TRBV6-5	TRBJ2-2	CASSRFAANTGELFF	TGTGCCAGCAGTCGGTTTGCAGCGAACACCGGGGAGCTGTTTTTT
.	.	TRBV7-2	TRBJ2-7	CASSFVDYEQYF	TGTGCCAGCAGCTTTGTAGACTACGAGCAGTACTTC
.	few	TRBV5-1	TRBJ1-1	CASSFWGSMNTEAFF	TGCGCCAGCAGCTTCTGGGGATCTATGAACACTGAAGCTTTCTTT
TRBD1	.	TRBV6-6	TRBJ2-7	CASSYSTGVVEQYF	TGTGCCAGCAGTTACTCGACAGGGGTGGTGGAGCAGTACTTC
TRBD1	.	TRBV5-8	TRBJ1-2	CASSKDRAYGYTF	TGTGCCAGCAGTAAGGACAGGGCATATGGCTACACCTTC
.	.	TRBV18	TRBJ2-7	CASSPPTRSSYEQYF	TGTGCCAGCTCACCACCGACCCGAAGCTCCTACGAGCAGTACTTC
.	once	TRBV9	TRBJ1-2	CASSVDASGAPYGYTF	TGTGCCAGCAGCGTAGATGCATCTGGGGCCCCTTATGGCTACACCTTC
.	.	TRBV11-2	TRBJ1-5	CASSLDFLRNQPQHF	TGTGCCAGCAGCTTAGATTTTCTTCGCAATCAGCCCCAGCATTTT
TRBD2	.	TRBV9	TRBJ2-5	CASSPLAGGETQYF	TGTGCCAGCAGCCCACTAGCGGGAGGAGAGACCCAGTACTTC
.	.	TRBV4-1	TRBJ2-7	CASSPTLAYEQYF	TGCGCCAGCAGCCCTACCTTAGCCTACGAGCAGTACTTC
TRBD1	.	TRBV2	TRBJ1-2	CASSTGRPQNYGYTF	TGTGCCAGCTCGACAGGGCGGCCTCAAAACTATGGCTACACCTTC
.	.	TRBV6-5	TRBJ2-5	CASRSPGESRETQYF	TGTGCCAGCAGATCCCCAGGGGAATCGCGTGAGACCCAGTACTTC
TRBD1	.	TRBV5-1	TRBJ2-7	CASSLKQGAREQYF	TGCGCCAGCAGCTTGAAACAGGGGGCGCGGGAGCAGTACTTC
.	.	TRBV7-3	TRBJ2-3	CASSLGLDAADTQYF	TGTGCCAGCAGCTTGGGACTCGACGCGGCAGATACGCAGTATTTT
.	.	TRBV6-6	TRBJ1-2	CASRFNYGYTF	TGTGCCAGCAGGTTTAACTATGGCTACACCTTC